This is a list of T cell receptor beta chains from one sample in a study of shared clonotypes between healthy human individuals. The assay was immunoSEQ multiplex PCR, and TCRdb's table has in-frame clones only and misses some. The sample has around 2,100,000 clones, just under 95% seen once. Sequencing was carried out using naive CD8+ T cells sorted from blood. The receptors shown here come from a man aged 18 to 30 in good health. The CDR3 runs from the conserved cysteine through the conserved F or W. The D gene is left open where the match is weak. Clone sizes are given selectively: once, few, many, or a class where the clone is expanded.

clone size	V gene	J gene	D gene	CDR3 DNA	CDR3 protein
-	TRBV9	TRBJ2-1	TRBD2	TGTGCCAGCAGCGACGGGACTAGCGGGAACTACAATGAGCAGTTCTTC	CASSDGTSGNYNEQFF
-	TRBV5-1	TRBJ1-3	-	TGCGCCAGCAGCAGGGCAGGTTTGGACACCATATATTTT	CASSRAGLDTIYF
-	TRBV28	TRBJ1-2	-	TGTGCCAGCAGTTTCGGGGGAGGTGGCTACACCTTC	CASSFGGGGYTF
-	TRBV5-5	TRBJ1-2	-	TGTGCCAGCAGCTTGGCGGGGGGGCGCCAAGATGGCTACACCTTC	CASSLAGGRQDGYTF
-	TRBV9	TRBJ1-1	TRBD1	TGTGCCAGCAGGGGGACAGGGGCCACTGAAGCTTTCTTT	CASRGTGATEAFF
-	TRBV5-4	TRBJ2-2	-	TGTGCCAGCAGCTTAGCTCAGGAGAACACCGGGGAGCTGTTTTTT	CASSLAQENTGELFF
-	TRBV7-2	TRBJ2-7	-	TGTGCCAGCAGCTTAGAAGGGAGAGCCTACGAGCAGTACTTC	CASSLEGRAYEQYF
-	TRBV10-3	TRBJ2-7	TRBD2	TGTGCCAGCACTAGCGGGAGGGCCGACGAGCAGTACTTC	CASTSGRADEQYF
-	TRBV20-1	TRBJ1-1	-	TGCAGTGCTAGAGATGAGGACGAAGCTTTCTTT	CSARDEDEAFF
-	TRBV27	TRBJ2-1	TRBD2	TGTGCCAGCAGTTTTTCAGAAGCCGGGACTAGCGGGGGGGAGGACAATGAGCAGTTCTTC	CASSFSEAGTSGGEDNEQFF
once	TRBV6-1	TRBJ2-7	-	TGTGCCAGCAGTGAAGCAGGGATCGGGTCCTACGAGCAGTACTTC	CASSEAGIGSYEQYF
-	TRBV27	TRBJ1-6	-	TGTGCCAGCAGTTCAATACAGGGACCTGGTAATTCACCCCTCCACTTT	CASSSIQGPGNSPLHF
-	TRBV5-1	TRBJ2-2	-	TGCGCCAGCAGCTTGGACGACACCGGGGAGCTGTTTTTT	CASSLDDTGELFF
-	TRBV19	TRBJ2-7	TRBD1	TGTGCCAGTAGCGGAAACAGGGGCGAGCAGTACTTC	CASSGNRGEQYF
-	TRBV6-5	TRBJ2-7	-	TGTGCCAGCAGTCCCCTCGGGGTAACCTACGAGCAGTACTTC	CASSPLGVTYEQYF
once	TRBV27	TRBJ2-3	TRBD2	TGTGCCAGCAGTCTACTCCTAGCGGGGGGATACAGTGGAGCAGATACGCAGTATTTT	CASSLLLAGGYSGADTQYF
-	TRBV7-9	TRBJ2-3	TRBD1	TGTGCCAGCAGCTCAACGAAAGGGGGCGACACAGATACGCAGTATTTT	CASSSTKGGDTDTQYF
-	TRBV10-3	TRBJ1-2	TRBD1	TGTGCCATCAGTGAAACAGGGACAGCTAACTATGGCTACACCTTC	CAISETGTANYGYTF
-	TRBV30	TRBJ1-1	-	TGTGCCTGGAGCTCGGGCGAGGGACCTGAAGCTTTCTTT	CAWSSGEGPEAFF
-	TRBV4-3	TRBJ2-3	-	TGCGCCAGCAGCCAAGAGGTGGCCCATCAGGGAGATACGCAGTATTTT	CASSQEVAHQGDTQYF
-	TRBV5-8	TRBJ2-7	-	TGTGCCAGCAGCTTGGGTGACTCATCCTACGAGCAGTACTTC	CASSLGDSSYEQYF
-	TRBV29-1	TRBJ1-5	-	TGCAGCGTTGAAGATTCGCTGGGGGCGAGGAGGAATCAGCCCCAGCATTTT	CSVEDSLGARRNQPQHF
once	TRBV5-6	TRBJ1-3	-	TGTGCCAGCAGCTGGGGGTCTGGTGGAAACACCATATATTTT	CASSWGSGGNTIYF
-	TRBV19	TRBJ1-6	TRBD1	TGTGCCAGTAGTATTTCGACAGGGCGAAATTCACCCCTCCACTTT	CASSISTGRNSPLHF
once	TRBV30	TRBJ1-2	TRBD1	TGTGCCTGGAGTGTTGTAGACGAGGGGGCGAATGGCTACACCTTC	CAWSVVDEGANGYTF
-	TRBV4-1	TRBJ1-4	-	TGCGCCAGCAGCCAAGATACTGGGGAAGGTAATGAAAAACTGTTTTTT	CASSQDTGEGNEKLFF
-	TRBV4-1	TRBJ2-1	TRBD2	TGCGCCAGCAGCCTGGGGGGACTAGAATACAATGAGCAGTTCTTC	CASSLGGLEYNEQFF
-	TRBV14	TRBJ2-6	-	TGTGCCAGCAGCCAATGGGGAAGTGGGGCCAACGTCCTGACTTTC	CASSQWGSGANVLTF
-	TRBV5-6	TRBJ2-7	-	TGTGCCAGCAGCCTACGCTGGGGCTCCTACGAGCAGTACTTC	CASSLRWGSYEQYF
-	TRBV11-2	TRBJ2-5	-	TGTGCCAGCAGCTTAGATTCCCGGGTCAGGGAGACCCAGTACTTC	CASSLDSRVRETQYF
once	TRBV4-1	TRBJ2-2	-	TGCGCCAGCAGCCGGGACGGGCTGGTGCTGTTTTTT	CASSRDGLVLFF
few	TRBV7-2	TRBJ1-6	-	TGTGCCAGCAGCCCGACCGGGAACCTCTTTTCACCCCTCCACTTT	CASSPTGNLFSPLHF
once	TRBV4-1	TRBJ2-1	TRBD2	TGCGCCAGCAGCCAAGCACTAGCGGGAATATATGTGCAGTTCTTC	CASSQALAGIYVQFF
-	TRBV27	TRBJ1-2	TRBD1	TGTGCCAGCAGTTTACAGGGGGCCGACTATGGCTACACCTTC	CASSLQGADYGYTF
-	TRBV9	TRBJ2-4	TRBD1	TGTGCCAGCAGCCTAGGGGACAGTAACATTCAGTACTTC	CASSLGDSNIQYF
-	TRBV11-1	TRBJ2-5	TRBD2	TGTGCCAGCAGCTTAGGTAGCGGGGGGTTGGAGACCCAGTACTTC	CASSLGSGGLETQYF
-	TRBV4-3	TRBJ1-6	-	TGCGCCAGCAGCCAAGATCTGGGATCACCCCTCCACTTT	CASSQDLGSPLHF
-	TRBV28	TRBJ1-1	-	TGTGCCAGCAGTGATCCGGGGGGTGGAATAAACACTGAAGCTTTCTTT	CASSDPGGGINTEAFF
-	TRBV9	TRBJ1-5	-	TGTGCCAGTGCTACAGATAGCAATCAGCCCCAGCATTTT	CASATDSNQPQHF
-	TRBV7-8	TRBJ1-5	TRBD1	TGTGCCAGCAGCTTCGACAGGGGTAGCAATCAGCCCCAGCATTTT	CASSFDRGSNQPQHF
-	TRBV6-4	TRBJ2-2	-	TGTGCCAGCAGTAATGTGGCCGGGGAGCTGTTTTTT	CASSNVAGELFF